The 3 T cell receptor beta chains presented below share a single source sample, sequenced in a study of cytomegalovirus exposure and HLA in healthy donors. A multiplex PCR was run with 60 Vbeta primers and 13 Jbeta primers. This table comes from immunoSEQ multiplex PCR, and its TCRdb copy is limited to in-frame clones, with some not included. The clone table shows 75,000 to 95,000 clones, with the ten largest holding about 4.2%. The sequenced material came from PBMCs. These receptors were obtained from a man aged 25 to 40 in good health and CMV-seronegative.

The V gene is TRBV7-9, the J gene TRBJ2-4; 9 bases align to TRBD1. Per germline, CDR1 SEHNR and CDR2 FQNEAQ (reference sequence). V was clipped by 1 base and J by 3 bases; unmatched bases: 13. The CDR3 length is 19 residues. The CDR3 protein is CASSLGQGGKPVFKNIQYF. Here the CDR3 DNA reads TGTGCCAGCAGCTTAGGACAGGGGGGGAAGCCGGTATTCAAAAACATTCAGTACTTC.

The chain recombines TRBV30 with TRBJ2-7; 8 positions agree with TRBD1. After removal of 6 bases from V and 5 bases from J, the junction contained 6 bases not matched to a gene. The CDR3 loop spans 12 amino acids. Germline lookup yields CDR1 GTSNPN and CDR2 SVGIG (reference sequence). The CDR3 DNA sequence: TGTGCCTGTGACGGACAGGGTCACGAGCAGTACTTC. It specifies CACDGQGHEQYF.

This chain connects TRBV11-2 to TRBJ1-2; the D gene is possibly TRBD1 (5 bases). There are 12 residues in the CDR3. Germline CDR1 reads SGHAT; CDR2 reads FQNNGV. Trimming stripped 5 bases from V and 3 bases from J, with 7 bases between. CDR3 nucleotide sequence: TGTGCCAGCAGCGGGGGGGACTATGGCTACACCTTC. It codes for CASSGGDYGYTF.